The 20 T cell receptor beta chains below come from one sample, sequenced in a study of T cell responses to AZD1222 COVID-19 vaccine. Libraries were prepared by immunoSEQ multiplex PCR; TCRdb keeps only in-frame clonotypes and omits some of them. The sample has 79,000 or so clones; around nine tenths are singletons. This material consisted of peripheral blood, taken 28 days after the second AZD1222 dose. These receptors all stem from an adult who received the AZD1222 COVID-19 vaccine.

The chain links TRBV4-3 to TRBJ2-1; TRBD1 might be the D (5 bases). In germline, CDR1 is LGHNA, CDR2 YSLEER. V lost 5 bases and J lost 0, with 11 bases in between. The CDR3 length is 15 residues. The CDR3 protein is CASSKDTRSYNEQFF. In DNA, the CDR3 is TGCGCCAGCAGCAAGGACACCCGCTCCTACAATGAGCAGTTCTTC.

V is TRBV3-1 (or the pseudogene TRBV3-2) and J is TRBJ1-6, with unresolved D. V lost 4 bases and J 9 bases, leaving 10 bases between the germline ends. Germline V gives CDR1 LGHDT, CDR2 YNNKEL (reference sequence). This CDR3 spans 13 amino acids. The CDR3 nucleotides read TGTGCCAGCAGCCTCTCGGGGAGTTCACCCCTCCACTTT. Translating it yields CASSLSGSSPLHF.

The chain recombines TRBV6-5 with TRBJ2-7; 7 positions match TRBD1. Germline CDR1 reads MNHEY; CDR2 reads SVGAGI. This CDR3 has 13 amino acids. The ends lost 5 bases at V and 5 bases at J; junction bases unmatched: 6. The CDR3 spells CASSRQGVHEQYF. In DNA, the CDR3 is TGTGCCAGCAGTAGACAGGGTGTCCACGAGCAGTACTTC.

The chain has TRBV2 and TRBJ1-6, with D hard to call. V lost 7 bases, J lost 7 bases, and 14 bases lay in between. Germline values: CDR1 SNHLY, CDR2 FYNNEI. This CDR3 spans 14 amino acids. DNA for the CDR3: TGTGCCAGCACCTGGGAGGCAGGAAATTCACCCCTCCACTTT. Encoded protein: CASTWEAGNSPLHF.

This clone was seen a handful of times. The chain recombines TRBV7-8 with TRBJ2-7, with 10 bases lining up with TRBD1. Germline CDR1 is SGHVS and CDR2 is FQNEAQ. Losses at the gene ends were 8 bases for V and 2 bases for J; bases not matched to a gene: 3. The CDR3 runs to 13 residues. The CDR3 DNA reads TGTGCCAGCTCCGGGACAGGGGCCTACGAGCAGTACGTC. It specifies CASSGTGAYEQYV.

Only one count was recorded for this clone. The V and J genes are TRBV6-5 and TRBJ2-1; unclear D gene. The CDR3 sequence is 14 residues long. Trimming stripped 0 bases from V and 0 bases from J, with 3 bases between. Germline CDR1 MNHEY, CDR2 SVGAGI. CDR3 in DNA: TGTGCCAGCAGTTACTCGAGCTCCTACAATGAGCAGTTCTTC. Protein: CASSYSSSYNEQFF.

V usage is TRBV6-5 and J usage is TRBJ1-6, with 8 bases fitting TRBD1. This CDR3 has 14 amino acids. V shed 6 bases, J shed 7 bases, and the junction held 5 bases outside the gene matches. Germline loops: CDR1 MNHEY, CDR2 SVGAGI. This CDR3 reads CASSRTGPNSPLHF. CDR3 nucleotides: TGTGCCAGCAGCCGGACAGGGCCCAATTCACCCCTCCACTTT.

The gene calls are TRBV5-1 and TRBJ2-6; D possibly uses TRBD1 or TRBD2 (6 bases each). Looked up from germline, CDR1 is SGHRS and CDR2 is YFSETQ. The V and J ends lost 4 bases and 0 bases respectively, with 23 bases between them. CDR3 size: 20 residues. The CDR3 region has the DNA TGCGCCAGCAGCCAATACGGGGGCGCCGGGCAATACTCTGGGGCCAACGTCCTGACTTTC. Translated: CASSQYGGAGQYSGANVLTF.

This clone was recorded only once. This chain joins TRBV9 and TRBJ2-2, with 7 bases lining up with TRBD1. The CDR3 runs 18 residues. V trimming: 2 bases; J trimming: 7 bases; junction bases outside the gene matches: 17. Germline-derived CDR1 and CDR2 are SGDLS and YYNGEE. CDR3 in DNA: TGTGCCAGCAGCGTCCCGCGAGGGGGCACAGTCAGGGGCGGGGAGCTGTTTTTT. Protein product: CASSVPRGGTVRGGELFF. The full variable domain, its missing parts supplied by reference TRBV9 and TRBJ2-2, is DSGVTQTPKHLITATGQRVTLRCSPRSGDLSVYWYQQSLDQGLQFLIQYYNGEERAKGNILERFSAQQFPDLHSELNLSSLELGDSALYFCASSVPRGGTVRGGELFFGEGSRLTVL.

The rearrangement links TRBV24-1 to TRBJ2-7; D not resolved. The germline CDR1 and CDR2 sequences are KGHDR and SFDVKD. V lost 7 bases and J lost 4, with 7 bases in between. This CDR3 is 11 amino acids long. For the CDR3, the DNA is TGTGCCACCAGAGCAGAGTACGAGCAGTACGTC. Residues: CATRAEYEQYV.

The V and J genes are TRBV6-5 and TRBJ2-1; the D is unclear. V lost 8 bases to trimming and J lost 7 bases, with 12 bases between them. This CDR3 region has 12 residues. The germline gives CDR1 MNHEY, CDR2 SVGAGI. DNA for the CDR3: TGTGCCAGCGCGGCGGCCAGGAATGAGCAGTTCTTC. Translated, it gives CASAAARNEQFF.

The chain has TRBV7-2 and TRBJ1-1; TRBD1 agrees at 10 bases. The CDR3 length is 14 residues. The germline CDR1 and CDR2 sequences are SGHTA and FQGNSA. V shed 6 bases, J shed 3 bases, and the junction held 4 bases outside the gene matches. In DNA, the CDR3 is TGTGCCAGCAGTCGACAGGGGGCCGACACTGAAGCTTTCTTT. Its translation is CASSRQGADTEAFF.

V gene TRBV7-6 combines with J gene TRBJ2-1, with D possibly TRBD2 on 5 matching bases. The CDR3 is 13 amino acids. Germline V CDR1 and CDR2: SGHVS, FNYEAQ. V shed 1 base and J shed 4 bases, with 5 bases lying between them. DNA for the CDR3: TGTGCCAGCAGCTTAGGGGAGTACAATGAGCAGTTCTTC. Translating it yields CASSLGEYNEQFF.

This clone was found once. V gene TRBV27 combines with J gene TRBJ2-1; 9 positions match TRBD2. V dropped 6 bases and J dropped 0; count of bases not matched to a gene: 3. From germline, CDR1 is MNHEY and CDR2 SMNVEV (reference sequence). The CDR3 consists of 15 residues. The CDR3: CASSPRGGSYNEQFF. In DNA, the CDR3 is TGTGCCAGCAGCCCGCGGGGGGGCTCCTACAATGAGCAGTTCTTC.

This clone turned up a few times. The V call is TRBV10-3, the J call TRBJ2-2; D is undetermined. V was trimmed by 11 bases and J by 3 bases, leaving 16 bases between them. From germline, CDR1 is ENHRY and CDR2 SYGVKD. The CDR3 is 14 amino acids. CDR3 coding DNA: TGTGCCTCATCTTTGGATCTGCACACCGGGGAGCTGTTTTTT. The encoded protein is CASSLDLHTGELFF.

The chain employs TRBV20-1 and TRBJ2-5; D is unclear. The germline CDR1 and CDR2 sequences are DFQATT and SNEGSKA (reference sequence). This CDR3 region has 13 residues. With 7 bases removed from V and 2 bases from J, the gap between germline ends came to 14 bases. Here the CDR3 reads CSGIEKIQETQYF. The CDR3 DNA reads as TGCAGTGGTATTGAGAAGATACAAGAGACCCAGTACTTC.

The rearrangement uses TRBV11-3 and TRBJ1-1; D uncertain. Trimming shortened V by 3 bases and J by 4 bases, and 9 bases separated the two germline ends. The length of the CDR3 is 13 residues. Germline V gene sequence: CDR1 SGHNT, CDR2 YENEEA. CDR3 in DNA: TGTGCCAGCAGCTTGGCAGTTAGCACTGAAGCTTTCTTT. Translated: CASSLAVSTEAFF.

CDR3 sequence (DNA): TGTGCCAGCAGTTTTTCTCCCCTCAGAACAGGGGTAAGATTTGGCTACACCTTC. Amino acids: CASSFSPLRTGVRFGYTF. V and J are TRBV27 and TRBJ1-2; 7 bases match TRBD1. Trimming cost V 3 bases and J 7 bases; bases outside gene matches: 20. CDR3 length: 18 amino acids. The germline CDR1 and CDR2 sequences are MNHEY and SMNVEV (reference sequence).

V is TRBV18 and J is TRBJ2-1; 7 bases align to TRBD1. This CDR3 is 15 amino acids long. The trim removed 1 base at V and 9 bases at J, leaving 9 bases unmatched. CDR1 is KGHSH, CDR2 LQKENI, per germline. The CDR3 here is CASSPLLMTGFEQFF. CDR3 DNA: TGTGCCAGCTCACCACTTCTGATGACAGGGTTTGAGCAGTTCTTC. Using reference TRBV18 and TRBJ2-1 for the parts outside the CDR3, the full variable domain is NAGVMQNPRHLVRRRGQEARLRCSPMKGHSHVYWYRQLPEEGLKFMVYLQKENIIDESGMPKERFSAEFPKEGPSILRIQQVVRGDSAAYFCASSPLLMTGFEQFFGPGTRLTVL.

The chain links TRBV4-1 to TRBJ1-5, with 7 bases aligning to TRBD1. Germline CDR1 is MGHRA and CDR2 is YSYEKL. The CDR3 extends over 14 amino acids. J lost 6 bases, V lost 2 bases, and 4 bases had no gene match. The CDR3 sequence is CASSQKQGFQPQHF. The CDR3 DNA reads TGCGCCAGCAGCCAAAAACAGGGGTTTCAGCCCCAGCATTTT.